This is a list of T cell receptor beta chains from one sample in a study of blood T cell repertoires in COVID-19. TCRdb's copy holds only in-frame clones and misses some; the assay was immunoSEQ multiplex PCR. Among roughly 280,000 clones, around nine tenths were seen once, and the ten largest hold roughly 4.9%. Sequencing used peripheral blood. The receptor set was obtained from a woman aged 60-75 years with COVID-19, enrolled during active disease. The CDR3 runs from the conserved cysteine through the conserved F or W. The order of the fields is V gene, J gene, clone size, D gene, CDR3 DNA, CDR3 protein. The D gene is left open where the match is weak. The listing skips clone size in some rows; elsewhere it reads once, few, many or a size class.

v_call: TRBV7-9
j_call: TRBJ2-5
clone_size: once
d_call: TRBD1
cdr3_nt: TGTGCCAGCAGCGGAACCGGGACAGGGGCCCAAGAGACCCAGTACTTC
cdr3_aa: CASSGTGTGAQETQYF

v_call: TRBV18
j_call: TRBJ2-3
clone_size: -
d_call: -
cdr3_nt: TGTGCCAGCTCACCACCCACCGGTTGGAGTGATACGCAGTATTTT
cdr3_aa: CASSPPTGWSDTQYF

v_call: TRBV25-1
j_call: TRBJ2-1
clone_size: -
d_call: -
cdr3_nt: TGTGCCAGCAGTGAAGCTAGCCCTTATGAGCAGTTCTTC
cdr3_aa: CASSEASPYEQFF

v_call: TRBV5-6
j_call: TRBJ1-5
clone_size: -
d_call: -
cdr3_nt: TGTGCCAGGAAACCGCGGGCAGCTAGCAATCAGCCCCAGCATTTT
cdr3_aa: CARKPRAASNQPQHF

v_call: TRBV12-5
j_call: TRBJ2-5
clone_size: once
d_call: TRBD2
cdr3_nt: TGTGCTAGTGGTGCCGGACTAGGGGTCCAAGAGACCCAGTACTTC
cdr3_aa: CASGAGLGVQETQYF

v_call: TRBV7-9
j_call: TRBJ2-5
clone_size: once
d_call: -
cdr3_nt: TGTGCCAGCAGCTTTTTCCGGGACAACGAAGAGACCCAGTACTTC
cdr3_aa: CASSFFRDNEETQYF

v_call: TRBV9
j_call: TRBJ1-5
clone_size: -
d_call: -
cdr3_nt: TGTGCCAGCGGGGGGTACTGGGGCAATCAGCCCCAGCATTTT
cdr3_aa: CASGGYWGNQPQHF

v_call: TRBV27
j_call: TRBJ1-1
clone_size: -
d_call: TRBD1
cdr3_nt: TGTGCCAGCAGTCCCGCGGACAGGGGGTATTACACTGAAGCTTTCTTT
cdr3_aa: CASSPADRGYYTEAFF

v_call: TRBV9
j_call: TRBJ1-2
clone_size: -
d_call: TRBD1
cdr3_nt: TGTGCCAGCAGCCCGGGGACAGCGAACTATGGCTACACCTTC
cdr3_aa: CASSPGTANYGYTF

v_call: TRBV27
j_call: TRBJ2-1
clone_size: -
d_call: -
cdr3_nt: TGTGCCAGCAGTTCCTCCCCATCGTTCCAGCGGATCGGGGAGCAGTTCTTC
cdr3_aa: CASSSSPSFQRIGEQFF

v_call: TRBV7-6
j_call: TRBJ1-1
clone_size: -
d_call: TRBD1
cdr3_nt: TGTGCCAGCAGCCTCCGGACAGGGAGAGGGGCTGAAGCTTTCTTT
cdr3_aa: CASSLRTGRGAEAFF

v_call: TRBV9
j_call: TRBJ1-3
clone_size: few
d_call: TRBD1
cdr3_nt: TGTGCCAGCAGCGTAGAAGGGACAGGGACGGGAGGAAACACCATATATTTT
cdr3_aa: CASSVEGTGTGGNTIYF

v_call: TRBV28
j_call: TRBJ1-3
clone_size: -
d_call: -
cdr3_nt: TGTGCCAGCAGTCTTCCAGGGATCTCTGGAAACACCATATATTTT
cdr3_aa: CASSLPGISGNTIYF

v_call: TRBV11-2
j_call: TRBJ1-5
clone_size: -
d_call: -
cdr3_nt: TGTGCCAGCTCCTCCGAGGGGGGGGCTCAGCCCCAGCATTTT
cdr3_aa: CASSSEGGAQPQHF

v_call: TRBV6-4
j_call: TRBJ2-1
clone_size: -
d_call: -
cdr3_nt: TGTGCCAGCAGTGACTCGTTGGGCGAGCAGTTCTTC
cdr3_aa: CASSDSLGEQFF

v_call: TRBV20-1
j_call: TRBJ1-2
clone_size: few
d_call: -
cdr3_nt: TGCAGTGCTAGGAGTAACTATGGCTACACCTTC
cdr3_aa: CSARSNYGYTF

v_call: TRBV11-3
j_call: TRBJ2-3
clone_size: -
d_call: -
cdr3_nt: TGTGCCAGCAGCTTAGGGAGCAGCACAGATACGCAGTATTTT
cdr3_aa: CASSLGSSTDTQYF

v_call: TRBV28
j_call: TRBJ1-1
clone_size: -
d_call: TRBD1
cdr3_nt: TGTGCCAGCAGTCCGCTGGACAGGGGGAGGGCTTTCTTT
cdr3_aa: CASSPLDRGRAFF

v_call: TRBV10-3
j_call: TRBJ1-6
clone_size: -
d_call: -
cdr3_nt: TGTGCCATCAGTGGTCGAGCCCTTAATAATTCACCCCTCCACTTT
cdr3_aa: CAISGRALNNSPLHF

v_call: TRBV6-5
j_call: TRBJ1-1
clone_size: -
d_call: -
cdr3_nt: TGTGCCAGCAGGGGGCATCTAAACACTGAAGCTTTCTTT
cdr3_aa: CASRGHLNTEAFF

v_call: TRBV6-5
j_call: TRBJ2-5
clone_size: -
d_call: -
cdr3_nt: TGTGCCAGCAGTCTGGACAGTTTGAGAGAGACCCAGTACTTC
cdr3_aa: CASSLDSLRETQYF

v_call: TRBV6-5
j_call: TRBJ1-2
clone_size: -
d_call: -
cdr3_nt: TGTGCCAGCAGTTCCGGGACTTATAACTATGGCTACACCTTC
cdr3_aa: CASSSGTYNYGYTF

v_call: TRBV9
j_call: TRBJ2-1
clone_size: -
d_call: TRBD1
cdr3_nt: TGTGCCAGCAGCGCCCGGGACAGGGGCTATGAGCAGTTCTTC
cdr3_aa: CASSARDRGYEQFF

v_call: TRBV18
j_call: TRBJ2-7
clone_size: -
d_call: -
cdr3_nt: TGTGCCAGCTCATCTAGCCCAGCAGACTCCTACGAGCAGTACTTC
cdr3_aa: CASSSSPADSYEQYF

v_call: TRBV29-1
j_call: TRBJ2-4
clone_size: few
d_call: -
cdr3_nt: TGCAGCGTTCTACAGGGTCTTCTAGCCAAAAACATTCAGTACTTC
cdr3_aa: CSVLQGLLAKNIQYF

v_call: TRBV28
j_call: TRBJ2-7
clone_size: -
d_call: TRBD2
cdr3_nt: TGTGCCAGCAGTGCCTTCGAGTCGGGACTAGCGGGAGTCATGTACTTC
cdr3_aa: CASSAFESGLAGVMYF

v_call: TRBV7-3
j_call: TRBJ2-1
clone_size: -
d_call: TRBD2
cdr3_nt: TGTGCCAGCAGCCCCAACCCGGGACTAGCGGGGACCTACAATGAGCAGTTCTTC
cdr3_aa: CASSPNPGLAGTYNEQFF

v_call: TRBV27
j_call: TRBJ1-2
clone_size: once
d_call: TRBD1
cdr3_nt: TGTGCCAGCAGTCCCCACCGGACAGGGAACTATGGCTACACCTTC
cdr3_aa: CASSPHRTGNYGYTF

v_call: TRBV25-1
j_call: TRBJ1-2
clone_size: -
d_call: TRBD1
cdr3_nt: TGTGCCAGCAGTGTCCGGAAACCGGGACAGGGGCTCTATGGCTACACCTTC
cdr3_aa: CASSVRKPGQGLYGYTF

v_call: TRBV20-1
j_call: TRBJ1-1
clone_size: -
d_call: -
cdr3_nt: TGCAGTGCTAGCCCCAGCGGGGCTTTCTTT
cdr3_aa: CSASPSGAFF

v_call: TRBV5-6
j_call: TRBJ1-2
clone_size: -
d_call: TRBD1
cdr3_nt: TGTGCCAGCAGCAGACAGGGAAGCTATGGCTACACCTTC
cdr3_aa: CASSRQGSYGYTF

v_call: TRBV30
j_call: TRBJ1-1
clone_size: -
d_call: -
cdr3_nt: TGTGCCTGGACCAACAACCGTCACACTGAAGCTTTCTTT
cdr3_aa: CAWTNNRHTEAFF

v_call: TRBV3-1/TRBV3-2
j_call: TRBJ2-1
clone_size: -
d_call: TRBD1
cdr3_nt: TGTGCCAGCAGCCAAGTCGGGACAGGGTGGAAGGATGAGCAGTTCTTC
cdr3_aa: CASSQVGTGWKDEQFF

v_call: TRBV14
j_call: TRBJ1-1
clone_size: -
d_call: -
cdr3_nt: TGTGCCAGCAGTAGGCAGGGGTCTTACACTGAAGCTTTCTTT
cdr3_aa: CASSRQGSYTEAFF

v_call: TRBV19
j_call: TRBJ1-4
clone_size: -
d_call: -
cdr3_nt: TGTGCCAGTAGTAGGACAAGGCATGATGAAAAACTGTTTTTT
cdr3_aa: CASSRTRHDEKLFF

v_call: TRBV28
j_call: TRBJ1-1
clone_size: -
d_call: -
cdr3_nt: TGTGCCAGCAGCAACGGGGGGGAATACACTGAAGCTTTCTTT
cdr3_aa: CASSNGGEYTEAFF

v_call: TRBV7-6
j_call: TRBJ2-7
clone_size: -
d_call: -
cdr3_nt: TGTGCCAGCAGCTTAGCCCAACTCGCCGACTGGAGATGGTCCTACGAGCAGTACTTC
cdr3_aa: CASSLAQLADWRWSYEQYF

v_call: TRBV3-1/TRBV3-2
j_call: TRBJ1-6
clone_size: -
d_call: -
cdr3_nt: TGTGCCAGCAGCCAAGATCGTGGGGGCGCAGGGTTCGGTAATTCACCCCTCCACTTT
cdr3_aa: CASSQDRGGAGFGNSPLHF